This T cell receptor beta chain was sequenced for a study of tissue T cells after allogeneic stem cell transplantation. This clone appeared a single time. Retrospectively chosen non-transplant comparators had other cancers and at least five gastrointestinal samples, without known gastrointestinal disease. This CDR3 is 13 amino acids long. Per germline, CDR1 SQVTM and CDR2 ANQGSEA. V lost 0 bases and J lost 2, with 7 bases in between. TCRbeta CDR3 was sequenced at survey depth with template counts. Assay: immunoSEQ multiplex PCR; the TCRdb copy retains only in-frame clones and omits some. In the table there are 9,500 to 15,000 clones, 70% of which are singletons.

The TCR comes from a woman between 18 and 50 years old with breast cancer. This chain connects TRBV29-1 to TRBJ1-1, with no clear D. Material: tissue from the right colon, obtained at autopsy. CDR3 nucleotide sequence: TGCAGCGTTGAAGAGGGATTCAACACTGAAGCTTTCTTT. Translation gives CSVEEGFNTEAFF.